This T cell receptor beta chain was sequenced for a study of T cell responses to AZD1222 COVID-19 vaccine. Study-wide points: Two AZD1222 doses significantly raised spike-specific TCR breadth and depth over controls. Repertoires were obtained solely post-peak T cell response. Across spike, vaccine-associated CD4 TCRs were found, dominant at 160-218 and 743-854.

To note about this clone: The antigen is unknown.

The CDR3 runs to 11 residues. Germline CDR1 is SGHNT and CDR2 is YYREEE (reference sequence). Trimming stripped 3 bases from V and 9 bases from J, with 7 bases between. TCRdb keeps only in-frame clones here, not all; method: immunoSEQ multiplex PCR. The sample includes about 130,000 clones, about 82% of them seen just once. J is TRBJ2-1 and V is TRBV5-4; D unclear. The TCR was taken from an adult in good health. The source material was peripheral blood, sampled on day 0 of AZD1222 vaccination. CDR3 nucleotides: TGTGCCAGCAGCTCGACAAGTGAGCAGTTCTTC. It translates to CASSSTSEQFF. The full variable domain, completed using reference TRBV5-4 and TRBJ2-1, is ETGVTQSPTHLIKTRGQQVTLRCSSQSGHNTVSWYQQALGQGPQFIFQYYREEENGRGNFPPRFSGLQFPNYSSELNVNALELDDSALYLCASSSTSEQFFGPGTRLTVL.